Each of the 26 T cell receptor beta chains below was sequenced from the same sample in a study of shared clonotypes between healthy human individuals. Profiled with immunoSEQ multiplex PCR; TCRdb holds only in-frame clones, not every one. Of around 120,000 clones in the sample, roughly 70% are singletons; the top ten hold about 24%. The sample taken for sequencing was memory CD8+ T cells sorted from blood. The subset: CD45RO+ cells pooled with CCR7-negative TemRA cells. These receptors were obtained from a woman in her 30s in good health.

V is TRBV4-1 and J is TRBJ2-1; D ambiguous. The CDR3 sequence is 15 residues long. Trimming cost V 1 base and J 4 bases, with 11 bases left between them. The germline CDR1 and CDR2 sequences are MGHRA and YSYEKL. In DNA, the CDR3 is TGCGCCAGCAGCCAAGCCTGGCTAGGGTACAATGAGCAGTTCTTC. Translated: CASSQAWLGYNEQFF.

CDR3 sequence (DNA): TGTGCCAGCAGTCACCCCCCAGCGGGACCCGACTTCACAGATACGCAGTATTTT. Translated: CASSHPPAGPDFTDTQYF. This chain uses TRBV28 with TRBJ2-3, with 7 bases matching TRBD2. Germline V CDR1 and CDR2: MDHEN, SYDVKM. The CDR3 runs to 18 residues. J gave up 2 bases and V 5 bases, and 16 bases lay outside the gene matches.

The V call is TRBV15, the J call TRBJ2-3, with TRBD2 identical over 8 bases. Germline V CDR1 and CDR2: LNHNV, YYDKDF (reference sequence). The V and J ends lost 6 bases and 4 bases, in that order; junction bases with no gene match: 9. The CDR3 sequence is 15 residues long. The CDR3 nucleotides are TGTGCCACCAGAGCCCGGGGGGGGGCTCCAGATACGCAGTATTTT. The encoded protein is CATRARGGAPDTQYF.

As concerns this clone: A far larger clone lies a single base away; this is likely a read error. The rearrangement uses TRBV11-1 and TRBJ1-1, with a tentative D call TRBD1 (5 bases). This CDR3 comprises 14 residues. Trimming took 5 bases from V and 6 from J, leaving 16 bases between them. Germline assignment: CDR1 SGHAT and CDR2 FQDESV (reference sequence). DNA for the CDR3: TGTGCCAGCAGCCTTAGACAGAGTAATTCTGAAGCTTTCTTT. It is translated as CASSLRQSNSEAFF.

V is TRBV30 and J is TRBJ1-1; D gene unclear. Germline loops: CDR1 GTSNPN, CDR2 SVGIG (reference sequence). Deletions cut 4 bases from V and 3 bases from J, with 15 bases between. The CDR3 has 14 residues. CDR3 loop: CAWNPPREHTEAFF. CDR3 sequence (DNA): TGTGCCTGGAACCCCCCGCGGGAGCACACTGAAGCTTTCTTT.

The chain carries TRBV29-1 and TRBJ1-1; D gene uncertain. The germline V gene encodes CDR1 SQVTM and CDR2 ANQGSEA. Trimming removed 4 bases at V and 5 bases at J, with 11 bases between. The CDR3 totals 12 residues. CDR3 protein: CSVVKMWTEAFF. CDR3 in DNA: TGCAGCGTTGTTAAGATGTGGACTGAAGCTTTCTTT.

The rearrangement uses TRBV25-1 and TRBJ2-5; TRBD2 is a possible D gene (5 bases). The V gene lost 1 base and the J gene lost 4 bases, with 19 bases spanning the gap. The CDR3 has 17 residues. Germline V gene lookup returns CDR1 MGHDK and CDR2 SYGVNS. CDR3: CASSESGKGDGGETQYF. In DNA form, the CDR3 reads TGTGCCAGCAGTGAATCGGGAAAGGGAGACGGCGGAGAGACCCAGTACTTC. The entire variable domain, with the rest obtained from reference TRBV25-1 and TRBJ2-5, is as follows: EADIYQTPRYLVIGTGKKITLECSQTMGHDKMYWYQQDPGMELHLIHYSYGVNSTEKGDLSSESTVSRIRTEHFPLTLESARPSHTSQYLCASSESGKGDGGETQYFGPGTRLLVL.

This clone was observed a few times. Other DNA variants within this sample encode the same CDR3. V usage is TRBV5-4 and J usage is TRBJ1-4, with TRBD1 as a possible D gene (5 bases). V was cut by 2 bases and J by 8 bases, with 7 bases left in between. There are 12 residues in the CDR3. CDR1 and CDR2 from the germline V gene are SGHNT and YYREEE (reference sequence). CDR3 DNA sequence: TGTGCCAGCAGCTTCCGGGGGGAAAAACTGTTTTTT. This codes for CASSFRGEKLFF.

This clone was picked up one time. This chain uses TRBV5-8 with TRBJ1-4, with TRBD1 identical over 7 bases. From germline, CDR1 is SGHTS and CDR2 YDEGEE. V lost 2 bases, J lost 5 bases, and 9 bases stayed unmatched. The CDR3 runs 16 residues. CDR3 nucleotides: TGTGCCAGCAGCTTCAATCCGACAGGGCTAAATGAAAAACTGTTTTTT. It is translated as CASSFNPTGLNEKLFF.

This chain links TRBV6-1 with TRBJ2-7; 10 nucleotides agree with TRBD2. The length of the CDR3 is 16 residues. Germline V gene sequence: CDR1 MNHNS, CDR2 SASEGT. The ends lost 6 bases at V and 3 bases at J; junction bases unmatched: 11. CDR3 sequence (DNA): TGTGCCAGCAGCGAACTCCTAGCGGGAGACAACTACGAGCAGTACTTC. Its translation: CASSELLAGDNYEQYF.

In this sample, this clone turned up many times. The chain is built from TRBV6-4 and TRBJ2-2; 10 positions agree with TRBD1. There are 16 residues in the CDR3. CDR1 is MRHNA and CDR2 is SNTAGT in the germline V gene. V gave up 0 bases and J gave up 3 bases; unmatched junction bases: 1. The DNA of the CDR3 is TGTGCCAGCAGTGACTCGGGGACAGGGGACACCGGGGAGCTGTTTTTT. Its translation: CASSDSGTGDTGELFF.

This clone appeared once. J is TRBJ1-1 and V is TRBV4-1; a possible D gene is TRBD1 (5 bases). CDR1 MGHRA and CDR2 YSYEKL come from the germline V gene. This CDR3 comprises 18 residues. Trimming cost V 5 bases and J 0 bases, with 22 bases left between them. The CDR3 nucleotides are TGCGCCAGCAGCACCCGGGGCCGGACACAGCTCCTGAACACTGAAGCTTTCTTT. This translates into CASSTRGRTQLLNTEAFF.

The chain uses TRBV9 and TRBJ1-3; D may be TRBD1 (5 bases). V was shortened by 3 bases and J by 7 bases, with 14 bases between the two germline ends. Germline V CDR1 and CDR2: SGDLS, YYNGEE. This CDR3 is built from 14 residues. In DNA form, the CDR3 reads TGTGCCAGCAGCGCACCTGTCAGGGAGAACACCATATATTTT. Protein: CASSAPVRENTIYF.

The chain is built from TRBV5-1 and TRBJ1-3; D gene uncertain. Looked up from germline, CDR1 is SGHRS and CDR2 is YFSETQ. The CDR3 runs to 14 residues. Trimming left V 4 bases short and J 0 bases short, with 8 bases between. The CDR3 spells CASSGGNSGNTIYF. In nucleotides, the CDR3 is TGCGCCAGCAGCGGTGGCAACTCTGGAAACACCATATATTTT.

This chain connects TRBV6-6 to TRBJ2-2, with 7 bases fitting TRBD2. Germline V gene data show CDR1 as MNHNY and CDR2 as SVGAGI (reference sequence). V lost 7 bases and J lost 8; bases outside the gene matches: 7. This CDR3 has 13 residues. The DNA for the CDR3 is TGTGCCAGCACCCTCTCTAGCGGAGGGGAGCTGTTTTTT. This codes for CASTLSSGGELFF.

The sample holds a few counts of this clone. The CDR3 is CSVEEGSWGMVYEQYF. CDR3 DNA: TGCAGCGTTGAAGAAGGTAGCTGGGGTATGGTCTACGAGCAGTACTTC. This sequence joins TRBV29-1 and TRBJ2-5; D is unresolved. The DNA matches TRBJ2-7 better at its end, which makes the J call doubtful. This CDR3 is built from 16 residues. The V gene's germline CDR1 is SQVTM and CDR2 ANQGSEA.

For the CDR3, the DNA is TGTGCCAGCAGCTTACTAATGCGACAGGGGGAATCCAATGAGCAGTTCTTC. Encoded protein: CASSLLMRQGESNEQFF. This rearrangement joins TRBV7-9 to TRBJ2-1; 9 nucleotides match TRBD1. CDR3 length: 17 residues. V lost 2 bases and J lost 6; bases outside the gene matches: 11. CDR1 and CDR2 (germline): SEHNR, FQNEAQ (reference sequence).

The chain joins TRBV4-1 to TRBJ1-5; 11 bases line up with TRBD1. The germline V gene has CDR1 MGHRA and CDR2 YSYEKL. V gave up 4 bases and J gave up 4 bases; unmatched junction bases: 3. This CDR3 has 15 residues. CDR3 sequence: CASSLGTGGNQPQHF. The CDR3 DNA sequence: TGCGCCAGCAGCCTAGGGACAGGGGGGAATCAGCCCCAGCATTTT.

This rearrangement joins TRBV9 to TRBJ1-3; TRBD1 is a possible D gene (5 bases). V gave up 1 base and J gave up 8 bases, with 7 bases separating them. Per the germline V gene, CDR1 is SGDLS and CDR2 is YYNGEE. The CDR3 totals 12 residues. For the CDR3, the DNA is TGTGCCAGCAGCGTACAGGGAGACACCATATATTTT. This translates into CASSVQGDTIYF.

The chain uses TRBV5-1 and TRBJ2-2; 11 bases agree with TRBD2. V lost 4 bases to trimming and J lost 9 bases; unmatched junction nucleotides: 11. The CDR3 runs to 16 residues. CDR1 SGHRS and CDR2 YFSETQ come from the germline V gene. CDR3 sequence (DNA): TGCGCCAGCAGCATAACTAGCGGGAGTCCCCTCAGGGAGCTGTTTTTT. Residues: CASSITSGSPLRELFF.

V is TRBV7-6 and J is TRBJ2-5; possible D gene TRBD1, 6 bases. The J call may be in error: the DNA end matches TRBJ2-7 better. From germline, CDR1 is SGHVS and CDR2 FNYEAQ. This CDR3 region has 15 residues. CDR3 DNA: TGTGCCAGCAGCTTAGCGGTGGACAGCTCCTACGAGCAGTACTTC. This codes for CASSLAVDSSYEQYF.

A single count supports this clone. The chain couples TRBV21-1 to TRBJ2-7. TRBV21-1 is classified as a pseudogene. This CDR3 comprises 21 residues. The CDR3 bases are TGTGCCAGCACCAAACCGGACATGGGTTTTAAGAAGGGGGGCTCTTCCTACGAGCAGTACTTC. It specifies CASTKPDMGFKKGGSSYEQYF.

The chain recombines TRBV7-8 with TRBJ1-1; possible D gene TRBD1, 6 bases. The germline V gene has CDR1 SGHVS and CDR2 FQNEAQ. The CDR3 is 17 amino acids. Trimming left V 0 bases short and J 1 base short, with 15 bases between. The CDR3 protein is CASSLAIIGGRNTEAFF. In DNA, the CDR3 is TGTGCCAGCAGCTTAGCGATTATAGGGGGGAGGAACACTGAAGCTTTCTTT. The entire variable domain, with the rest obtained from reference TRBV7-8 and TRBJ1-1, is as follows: GAGVSQSPRYKVAKRGQDVALRCDPISGHVSLFWYQQALGQGPEFLTYFQNEAQLDKSGLPSDRFFAERPEGSVSTLKIQRTQQEDSAVYLCASSLAIIGGRNTEAFFGQGTRLTVV.

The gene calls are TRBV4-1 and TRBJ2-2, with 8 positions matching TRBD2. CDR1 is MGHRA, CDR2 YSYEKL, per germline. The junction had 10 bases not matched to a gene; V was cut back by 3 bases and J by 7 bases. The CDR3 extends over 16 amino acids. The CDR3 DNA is TGCGCCAGCAGCCAGGCCCTTAGCGGGACTCACGGGGAGCTGTTTTTT. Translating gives CASSQALSGTHGELFF.

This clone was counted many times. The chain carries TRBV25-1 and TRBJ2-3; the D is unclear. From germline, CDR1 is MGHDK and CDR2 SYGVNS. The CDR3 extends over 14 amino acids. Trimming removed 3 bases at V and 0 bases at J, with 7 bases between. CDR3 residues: CASSDRDSTDTQYF. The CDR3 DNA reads TGTGCCAGCAGTGATCGAGACAGCACAGATACGCAGTATTTT.

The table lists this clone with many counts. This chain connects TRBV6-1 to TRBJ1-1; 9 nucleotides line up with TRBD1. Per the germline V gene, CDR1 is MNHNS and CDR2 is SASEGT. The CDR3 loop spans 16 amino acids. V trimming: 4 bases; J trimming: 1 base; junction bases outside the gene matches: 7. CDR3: CASSGSLGQGNTEAFF. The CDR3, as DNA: TGTGCCAGCAGTGGTTCCCTGGGACAGGGGAACACTGAAGCTTTCTTT.